These 21 T cell receptor beta chains were all obtained from the same sample, sequenced in a study of shared clonotypes between healthy human individuals. Sequenced by immunoSEQ multiplex PCR; TCRdb stores in-frame clones only, minus some. The sample includes a few million clones, approximately 90% of them seen just once. The source material was naive CD4+ T cells sorted from blood. Subset described: CD45RA+ positively selected. These receptors originate from a man between 18 and 35 years old in good health.

The gene calls are TRBV6-6 and TRBJ2-3, with D uncertain. Per germline, CDR1 MNHNY and CDR2 SVGAGI (reference sequence). The ends were cut back, 7 bases at V and 0 bases at J, with 11 bases in the middle. The CDR3 sequence is 14 residues long. Here the CDR3 reads CASKDGVSTDTQYF. For the CDR3, the DNA is TGTGCCAGCAAGGATGGCGTAAGCACAGATACGCAGTATTTT.

On this clone itself: Other nucleotide sequences in the sample specify the same CDR3. The chain employs TRBV10-3 and TRBJ2-7; 9 bases fit TRBD1. V was clipped by 0 bases and J by 3 bases; unmatched bases: 0. Germline V CDR1 and CDR2: ENHRY, SYGVKD. CDR3 length equals 14 residues. The CDR3 protein is CAISESGQGYEQYF. CDR3 nucleotides: TGTGCCATCAGTGAGTCGGGACAGGGCTACGAGCAGTACTTC.

The V gene is TRBV5-1, the J gene TRBJ2-3; D is uncertain. This CDR3 spans 16 amino acids. Trimming cost V 4 bases and J 0 bases, with 15 bases left between them. CDR1 is SGHRS, CDR2 YFSETQ, per germline. The CDR3 spells CASSHRTLSSTDTQYF. The CDR3 DNA is TGCGCCAGCAGCCATCGAACTCTCTCTAGCACAGATACGCAGTATTTT.

The chain has TRBV27 and TRBJ2-7; 13 bases align to TRBD2. Trimming took 7 bases from V and 6 from J; bases not matched to a gene: 12. The CDR3 sequence is 16 residues long. Germline values: CDR1 MNHEY, CDR2 SMNVEV (reference sequence). The CDR3 loop is CASKFFGTSGTVEQYF. CDR3 DNA: TGTGCCAGCAAGTTTTTCGGGACTAGCGGGACTGTCGAGCAGTACTTC.

The chain joins TRBV18 to TRBJ2-5, with 7 positions matching TRBD2. CDR3 size: 17 residues. With 2 bases clipped from V and 5 bases from J, the junction kept 14 bases outside the gene matches. CDR1 and CDR2 from the germline V gene are KGHSH and LQKENI. Here the CDR3 reads CASSPGLEASRGETQYF. The CDR3 DNA follows: TGTGCCAGCTCACCAGGACTAGAGGCCTCTCGGGGGGAGACCCAGTACTTC. The entire variable domain, with the rest obtained from reference TRBV18 and TRBJ2-5, is as follows: NAGVMQNPRHLVRRRGQEARLRCSPMKGHSHVYWYRQLPEEGLKFMVYLQKENIIDESGMPKERFSAEFPKEGPSILRIQQVVRGDSAAYFCASSPGLEASRGETQYFGPGTRLLVL.

The chain is built from TRBV4-3 and TRBJ2-7, with D possibly TRBD1 on 6 matching bases. Between the trimmed V and J ends, which lost 4 bases and 3 bases, there was a span of 13 bases. CDR3 length equals 14 residues. The germline V gene has CDR1 LGHNA and CDR2 YSLEER. The DNA of the CDR3 is TGCGCCAGCAGCCCCCAACAGGGCCTCTACGAGCAGTACTTC. Translating gives CASSPQQGLYEQYF.

CDR3 loop: CASGSSGANVLTF. The CDR3 bases are TGTGCCAGCGGATCTAGTGGGGCCAACGTCCTGACTTTC. V usage is TRBV5-4 and J usage is TRBJ2-6, with unresolved D. The CDR3 spans 13 residues. Trimming left V 7 bases short and J 3 bases short, with 8 bases between. From germline, CDR1 is SGHNT and CDR2 YYREEE (reference sequence).

The chain combines TRBV18 with TRBJ2-5, with unresolved D. Trimming left V 0 bases short and J 6 bases short, with 11 bases between. Per germline, CDR1 KGHSH and CDR2 LQKENI. This CDR3 contains 14 residues. In nucleotides, the CDR3 is TGTGCCAGCTCACCACCGACCCCCCCCAAGACCCAGTACTTC. Its translation: CASSPPTPPKTQYF.

The chain carries TRBV10-3 and TRBJ1-2, with TRBD1 matching over 8 bases. The CDR3 has 13 amino acids. Losses at the gene ends were 6 bases for V and 6 bases for J; bases not matched to a gene: 6. Germline V gene lookup returns CDR1 ENHRY and CDR2 SYGVKD. The CDR3 nucleotides are TGTGCCATCAGCATCCAGGGGGCGAATGGCTACACCTTC. It yields the protein CAISIQGANGYTF.

The chain uses TRBV27 and TRBJ1-4; 10 bases are a match to TRBD1. V shed 6 bases and J 10 bases; nucleotides not matched to a gene: 8. The CDR3 extends over 14 amino acids. Germline lookup yields CDR1 MNHEY and CDR2 SMNVEV (reference sequence). The CDR3 bases are TGTGCCAGCAGCCGACAGGGGGCAATAGGAAAACTGTTTTTT. As protein: CASSRQGAIGKLFF.

V usage is TRBV11-2 and J usage is TRBJ2-7; D may be TRBD1 or TRBD2 (7 bases each). Trimming took 5 bases from V and 6 from J, leaving 14 bases between them. The CDR3 runs 13 residues. Germline V gives CDR1 SGHAT, CDR2 FQNNGV. The CDR3 protein is CASSEQGGSEQYF. In DNA, the CDR3 is TGTGCCAGCAGCGAGCAGGGGGGGAGCGAGCAGTACTTC.

This rearrangement joins TRBV5-1 to TRBJ2-1; D remains unclear. The V gene's germline CDR1 is SGHRS and CDR2 YFSETQ. V lost 0 bases, J lost 0 bases, and 7 bases lay in between. The CDR3 spans 15 residues. DNA of the CDR3: TGCGCCAGCAGCTTGGCTGCGAACTCCTACAATGAGCAGTTCTTC. It encodes CASSLAANSYNEQFF.

About this clone itself: One end of the junction does not line up with germline, which may come from a read error. The rearrangement links TRBV7-2 to TRBJ2-5; 7 bases line up with TRBD2. The J call is doubtful: the DNA matches TRBJ2-7 better. Germline values: CDR1 SGHTA, CDR2 FQGNSA. This CDR3 contains 15 residues. The CDR3 sequence is CASSSPLTSSHEQYF. The DNA for the CDR3 is TGTGCCAGCAGCTCCCCCTTGACTAGCTCCCACGAGCAGTACTTC.

The J gene is TRBJ1-6, the V gene TRBV6-1; 8 bases fit TRBD1. Germline CDR1 and CDR2: MNHNS and SASEGT. The CDR3 length is 17 residues. The V and J ends lost 1 base and 9 bases, in that order; junction bases with no gene match: 11. CDR3 residues: CASSEVAGGPRSSPLHF. As DNA, the CDR3 is TGTGCCAGCAGTGAAGTGGCAGGGGGCCCACGGAGTTCACCCCTCCACTTT.

The V and J genes are TRBV15 and TRBJ1-1, with unresolved D. The germline CDR1 and CDR2 sequences are LNHNV and YYDKDF (reference sequence). CDR3 length equals 15 residues. V dropped 4 bases and J dropped 5 bases, with 17 bases sitting between them. The CDR3 loop is CATSTGKVGLTEAFF. Written as DNA, the CDR3 is TGTGCCACCAGCACAGGAAAGGTGGGCCTAACTGAAGCTTTCTTT.

V and J are TRBV5-4 and TRBJ2-7; a possible D gene is TRBD1 (5 bases). The CDR3 spans 13 residues. Looked up from germline, CDR1 is SGHNT and CDR2 is YYREEE (reference sequence). The V gene lost 0 bases and the J gene lost 6 bases, with 10 bases spanning the gap. CDR3 protein: CASSLEGACEQYF. CDR3 nucleotides: TGTGCCAGCAGCTTGGAAGGGGCGTGCGAGCAGTACTTC.

This chain uses TRBV5-1 with TRBJ1-1; 12 bases are a match to TRBD1. Germline trimming cut 0 bases from V and 5 bases from J; bases unmatched to any gene: 5. Germline V gene sequence: CDR1 SGHRS, CDR2 YFSETQ. The CDR3 totals 16 residues. This CDR3 reads CASSLALGQGATEAFF. DNA for the CDR3: TGCGCCAGCAGCTTGGCCTTGGGACAGGGGGCAACTGAAGCTTTCTTT.

The CDR3 sequence is CASRGHEQYF. In DNA, the CDR3 is TGTGCCAGCAGGGGCCACGAGCAGTACTTC. The chain is built from TRBV28 and TRBJ2-5; D gene unclear. The end of the DNA fits TRBJ2-7 better, so the J call may be wrong. The CDR3 is 10 residues long. Germline CDR1 is MDHEN and CDR2 is SYDVKM.

This chain links TRBV4-1 with TRBJ2-1, with a possible D match to TRBD2 (5 bases). The CDR3 loop spans 18 amino acids. The V end was cut by 1 base, the J end by 4 bases, with 20 bases between. The V gene's germline CDR1 is MGHRA and CDR2 YSYEKL. The CDR3 here is CASSQAPIRLADYNEQFF. The CDR3 DNA reads TGCGCCAGCAGCCAAGCTCCTATCCGGCTAGCCGATTACAATGAGCAGTTCTTC.

This sequence joins TRBV5-1 and TRBJ2-7; no clear D gene. V lost 0 bases, J lost 3 bases, and 13 bases lay in between. Germline V gene data show CDR1 as SGHRS and CDR2 as YFSETQ. The CDR3 sequence is 15 residues long. The CDR3 loop reads CASSLDGAKDYEQYF. CDR3 nucleotide sequence: TGCGCCAGCAGCTTGGACGGCGCGAAAGACTACGAGCAGTACTTC.

The CDR3 spells CASSYGGSGQETQYF. The CDR3 DNA is TGTGCCAGCAGTTACGGGGGGTCGGGGCAAGAGACCCAGTACTTC. The chain links TRBV6-5 to TRBJ2-5; possible D gene TRBD2, 6 bases. Trimming removed 2 bases from V and 2 bases from J, with 12 bases in between. Germline V gene data show CDR1 as MNHEY and CDR2 as SVGAGI. The CDR3 is 15 residues long.